Sequencing of this T cell receptor beta chain was carried out in a study of blood T cells in healthy people across ages. A sample-barcoded 5' primer and a J-beta primer mix were used in a second PCR of roughly 7 to 12 cycles. TCRdb reprocessed the 5' RACE reads via MiXCR and lists one record per CDR3 protein. The data contain around 900,000 distinct CDR3 sequences, roughly 51% of them singletons. CDR1 SNHLY and CDR2 FYNNEI come from the germline V gene. There are 13 residues in the CDR3. With 9 bases removed from V and 0 bases from J, the gap between germline ends came to 11 bases. The material sequenced was blood. V gene TRBV2 combines with J gene TRBJ1-1; unclear D gene. The TCR sequence derives from a woman in her sixties in good health. CDR3 protein: CASIQNMNTEAFF. The CDR3 region has the DNA TGTGCCAGTATACAGAACATGAACACTGAAGCTTTCTTT.